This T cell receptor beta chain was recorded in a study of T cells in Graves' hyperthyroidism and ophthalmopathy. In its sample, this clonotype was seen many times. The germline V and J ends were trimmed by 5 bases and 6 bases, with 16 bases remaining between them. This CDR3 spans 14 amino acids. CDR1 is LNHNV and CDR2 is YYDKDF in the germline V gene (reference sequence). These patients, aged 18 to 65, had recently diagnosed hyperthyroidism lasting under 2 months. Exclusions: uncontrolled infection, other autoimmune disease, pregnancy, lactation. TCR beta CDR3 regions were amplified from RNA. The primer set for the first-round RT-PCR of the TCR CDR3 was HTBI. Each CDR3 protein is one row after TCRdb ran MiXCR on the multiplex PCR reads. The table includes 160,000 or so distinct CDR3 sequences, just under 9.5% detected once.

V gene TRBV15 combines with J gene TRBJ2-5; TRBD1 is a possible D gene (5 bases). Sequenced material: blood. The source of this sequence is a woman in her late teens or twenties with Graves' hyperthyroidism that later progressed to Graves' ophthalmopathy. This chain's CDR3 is CATSEDPGKKTQYF. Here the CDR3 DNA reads TGTGCCACCAGCGAAGATCCAGGGAAGAAGACCCAGTACTTC.